Below are 28 T cell receptor beta chains sequenced from a single sample in a study of blood T cell repertoires in COVID-19. Using immunoSEQ multiplex PCR, the repertoire was profiled, and TCRdb retains in-frame clones only, with some absent. The sample lists some 130,000 clones; 75% to 90% were seen once. The sample comprised peripheral blood. These receptors all stem from a man between 45 and 60 years old with active or convalescent COVID-19.

The V and J genes are TRBV6-6 and TRBJ1-5; no reliable D call. CDR1 and CDR2 from the germline V gene are MNHNY and SVGAGI (reference sequence). This CDR3 region has 16 residues. V was shortened by 8 bases and J by 3 bases, with 20 bases between the two germline ends. The CDR3, as DNA: TGTGCCAGCGGGTGGGAGGGCCGGCGAGCCAATCAGCCCCAGCATTTT. This translates into CASGWEGRRANQPQHF.

This rearrangement joins TRBV28 to TRBJ1-4; 8 positions agree with TRBD1. In germline, CDR1 is MDHEN, CDR2 SYDVKM. The CDR3 is 16 residues long. Trimming at V came to 5 bases and at J to 3 bases, leaving 8 bases not matched to a gene. CDR3 amino acids: CASSLPQGAANEKLFF. Written as DNA, the CDR3 is TGTGCCAGCAGTCTCCCCCAGGGGGCGGCTAATGAAAAACTGTTTTTT.

This clone was seen a single time. This chain uses TRBV12-3 or TRBV12-4 with TRBJ1-2; D gene ambiguous. V shed 5 bases and J shed 5 bases, with 12 bases lying between them. The CDR3 is 13 residues long. CDR3 DNA: TGTGCCAGCAGTCCCGCTCAGTCTTATGGCTACACCTTC. This sequence encodes CASSPAQSYGYTF.

V gene TRBV7-8 combines with J gene TRBJ2-3; 8 nucleotides align to TRBD2. V was pared by 5 bases and J by 3 bases, with 10 bases of the junction left unmatched. Germline V gene data show CDR1 as SGHVS and CDR2 as FQNEAQ. The CDR3 contains 16 residues. CDR3 amino acids: CASSLRVAGGTDTQYF. CDR3 bases: TGTGCCAGCAGCCTGAGGGTCGCGGGAGGTACAGATACGCAGTATTTT.

The chain recombines TRBV7-2 with TRBJ2-7, with no clear D. The CDR3 has 17 amino acids. Germline V gene sequence: CDR1 SGHTA, CDR2 FQGNSA. The ends were cut back, 5 bases at V and 3 bases at J, with 23 bases in the middle. The CDR3 spells CASSAYPSVSIGYEQYF. CDR3 in DNA: TGTGCCAGCAGCGCCTACCCGTCTGTATCAATCGGCTACGAGCAGTACTTC.

V usage is TRBV18 and J usage is TRBJ2-5; no definite D call. This CDR3 region has 13 residues. Germline values: CDR1 KGHSH, CDR2 LQKENI. The V gene lost 1 base and the J gene lost 11 bases, with 14 bases spanning the gap. In DNA form, the CDR3 reads TGTGCCAGCTCACCACTAGAGCAAGGAGCACAGTACTTC. Its protein is CASSPLEQGAQYF.

The DNA for the CDR3 is TGTGCCAGCAGGTCAGACACAGATACGCAGTATTTT. Protein: CASRSDTDTQYF. The chain combines TRBV2 with TRBJ2-3; no reliable D call. Germline V gene data show CDR1 as SNHLY and CDR2 as FYNNEI. V was shortened by 6 bases and J by 2 bases, with 6 bases between the two germline ends. The CDR3 is 12 amino acids.

This clone has a single count. CDR3 sequence reads: CASSGGRGLGQETQYF. DNA of the CDR3: TGTGCCAGCAGTGGGGGGCGGGGGTTAGGACAAGAGACCCAGTACTTC. The V and J genes are TRBV2 and TRBJ2-5, with D tentatively TRBD2 (7 bases). There are 16 residues in the CDR3. V was clipped by 4 bases and J by 2 bases, with 17 bases between them. Germline assignment: CDR1 SNHLY and CDR2 FYNNEI.

The chain employs TRBV12-5 and TRBJ1-1; 9 nucleotides agree with TRBD1. The ends lost 2 bases at V and 0 bases at J; junction bases unmatched: 16. Per germline, CDR1 LGHNT and CDR2 FRNRAP. The CDR3 covers 20 residues. The CDR3 region has the DNA TGTGCTAGTGGTTTGACATACCAATCCACAGGGGGCCGAATGAACACTGAAGCTTTCTTT. Encoded protein: CASGLTYQSTGGRMNTEAFF.

V gene TRBV10-1 combines with J gene TRBJ2-1; 7 bases agree with TRBD2. V shed 5 bases, J shed 6 bases, and the junction held 13 bases outside the gene matches. Germline V gene lookup returns CDR1 WNHNN and CDR2 SYGVQD (reference sequence). CDR3 size: 16 residues. The DNA of the CDR3 is TGCGCCAGCAGTCCATCGACTAGCCTGCCGGGCAATGAGCAGTTCTTC. This translates into CASSPSTSLPGNEQFF.

The chain has TRBV29-1 and TRBJ2-3; TRBD2 is a possible D gene (7 bases). V lost 7 bases and J lost 0, with 11 bases in between. Germline V gene data show CDR1 as SQVTM and CDR2 as ANQGSEA. The CDR3 has 13 amino acids. The CDR3 DNA reads TGCAGCGCCGAGGGGGGGAGCACAGATACGCAGTATTTT. Translation gives CSAEGGSTDTQYF.

The rearrangement links TRBV19 to TRBJ2-1; 8 nucleotides agree with TRBD2. The germline gives CDR1 LNHDA, CDR2 SQIVND (reference sequence). J lost 3 bases, V lost 5 bases, and 9 bases had no gene match. CDR3 length equals 16 residues. CDR3 sequence reads: CASSASAGANYNEQFF. The DNA for the CDR3 is TGTGCCAGTAGTGCCTCAGCGGGAGCCAACTACAATGAGCAGTTCTTC.

This clone appeared a single time. The rearrangement uses TRBV7-2 and TRBJ2-1; D might be TRBD2 (5 bases). Germline V CDR1 and CDR2: SGHTA, FQGNSA. The ends were cut back, 1 base at V and 8 bases at J, with 18 bases in the middle. CDR3 length equals 16 residues. The CDR3 DNA reads as TGTGCCAGCAGCTTAGGGGCCGTCATCAATAGCGATGAGCAGTTCTTC. Amino acids: CASSLGAVINSDEQFF.

The J gene is TRBJ1-1, the V gene TRBV6-5, with D possibly matching TRBD1 (6 bases). The CDR3 sequence is 13 residues long. In germline, CDR1 is MNHEY, CDR2 SVGAGI. Trimming left V 8 bases short and J 2 bases short, with 12 bases between. CDR3 sequence: CASFRTDNTEAFF. In DNA form, the CDR3 reads TGTGCCAGCTTTCGGACAGATAACACTGAAGCTTTCTTT.

The CDR3 nucleotides read TGTGCCAGCAGTCTTGGTGGGGCAGAGAATCAGCCCCAGCATTTT. It encodes CASSLGGAENQPQHF. The V gene is TRBV28, the J gene TRBJ1-5, with a weak D call TRBD1 (5 bases). Trimming shortened V by 5 bases and J by 4 bases, and 15 bases separated the two germline ends. CDR1 and CDR2 from the germline V gene are MDHEN and SYDVKM. The CDR3 is 15 residues long.

The V and J genes are TRBV6-6 and TRBJ2-1, with 8 bases lining up with TRBD2. This CDR3 contains 15 residues. Trimming removed 5 bases from V and 4 bases from J; junction bases left unmatched: 7. Germline CDR1 is MNHNY and CDR2 is SVGAGI (reference sequence). The CDR3 loop reads CASSPEVAGYNEQFF. CDR3 DNA: TGTGCCAGCAGTCCCGAGGTAGCGGGGTACAATGAGCAGTTCTTC.

The chain recombines TRBV3-1 (or the pseudogene TRBV3-2) with TRBJ2-1; TRBD2 agrees at 14 bases. The junction had 11 bases not matched to a gene; V was cut back by 1 base and J by 3 bases. The germline CDR1 and CDR2 sequences are LGHDT and YNNKEL (reference sequence). The CDR3 has 20 residues. Here the CDR3 DNA reads TGTGCCAGCAGCCAAGCTGGGACTAGCGGGAGAGGCCTAGACTACAATGAGCAGTTCTTC. Its protein is CASSQAGTSGRGLDYNEQFF.

This chain uses TRBV6-5 with TRBJ1-4; maybe TRBD1 (5 bases). The CDR3 length is 13 residues. V was clipped by 2 bases and J by 12 bases, with 13 bases between them. Germline V CDR1 and CDR2: MNHEY, SVGAGI. The CDR3 DNA reads as TGTGCCAGCAGTTACGGGGGGATTAGGGAACTGTTTTTT. Its translation: CASSYGGIRELFF.

This sequence joins TRBV4-3 and TRBJ1-4, with 7 bases that match TRBD1. Germline V CDR1 and CDR2: LGHNA, YSLEER. The CDR3 is 15 residues long. The trim removed 3 bases at V and 6 bases at J, leaving 7 bases unmatched. The CDR3 is CASSQNRGGYEKLFF. The DNA for the CDR3 is TGCGCCAGCAGCCAGAACAGGGGAGGTTATGAAAAACTGTTTTTT.

This chain connects TRBV3-1 (or the pseudogene TRBV3-2) to TRBJ2-4; D may be TRBD1 (8 bases). CDR1 and CDR2 (germline): LGHDT, YNNKEL (reference sequence). This CDR3 has 16 amino acids. V was shortened by 2 bases and J by 4 bases, with 15 bases between the two germline ends. CDR3 residues: CASSQPQGGLKNIQYF. DNA of the CDR3: TGTGCCAGCAGCCAACCACAGGGGGGGTTAAAAAACATTCAGTACTTC.

On this clone: Other DNA sequences from this sample encode an identical CDR3 as well. The V call is TRBV5-6, the J call TRBJ2-7, with TRBD1 identical over 7 bases. Losses at the gene ends were 3 bases for V and 3 bases for J; bases not matched to a gene: 3. This CDR3 spans 13 amino acids. The germline V gene encodes CDR1 SGHDT and CDR2 YYEEEE. The CDR3, as DNA: TGTGCCAGCAGCTCGACAGGGCGCTACGAGCAGTACTTC. Its protein product is CASSSTGRYEQYF. Complete variable domain (other parts from reference TRBV5-6 and TRBJ2-7): DAGVTQSPTHLIKTRGQQVTLRCSPKSGHDTVSWYQQALGQGPQFIFQYYEEEERQRGNFPDRFSGHQFPNYSSELNVNALLLGDSALYLCASSSTGRYEQYFGPGTRLTVT.

This sequence joins TRBV6-2 or TRBV6-3 and TRBJ2-3; the D is unclear. The CDR3 runs to 16 residues. Germline CDR1 and CDR2: MNHEY and SVGEGT. Between the trimmed V and J ends, which lost 0 bases and 1 base, there was a span of 11 bases. The CDR3 here is CASSYSIVPGTDTQYF. The CDR3 nucleotides read TGTGCCAGCAGTTACTCGATAGTCCCTGGCACAGATACGCAGTATTTT.

Written as DNA, the CDR3 is TGTGCCAGCAGTGACCCCCTCACGGGGATTGAAGCTTTCTTT. Residues: CASSDPLTGIEAFF. The rearrangement joins TRBV25-1 to TRBJ1-1, with D unresolved. Looked up from germline, CDR1 is MGHDK and CDR2 is SYGVNS. The CDR3 runs 14 residues. V gave up 3 bases and J gave up 7 bases, with 15 bases separating them.

The chain has TRBV6-5 and TRBJ2-7, with 7 bases matching TRBD1. V trimming: 6 bases; J trimming: 6 bases; junction bases outside the gene matches: 11. Germline V lookup: CDR1 MNHEY, CDR2 SVGAGI. This CDR3 contains 14 residues. The chain's CDR3 is CASRPPDRASEQYF. The CDR3, as DNA: TGTGCCAGCAGACCCCCCGACAGGGCCTCCGAGCAGTACTTC.

This chain uses TRBV19 with TRBJ2-7; 12 bases match TRBD1. V lost 4 bases and J lost 4; bases outside the gene matches: 5. The CDR3 extends over 15 amino acids. CDR1 and CDR2 (germline): LNHDA, SQIVND (reference sequence). This CDR3 reads CASSNRDRGQYEQYF. The CDR3 nucleotides read TGTGCCAGTAGTAACCGGGACAGGGGGCAGTACGAGCAGTACTTC. Full variable domain (missing parts from reference TRBV19 and TRBJ2-7): DGGITQSPKYLFRKEGQNVTLSCEQNLNHDAMYWYRQDPGQGLRLIYYSQIVNDFQKGDIAEGYSVSREKKESFPLTVTSAQKNPTAFYLCASSNRDRGQYEQYFGPGTRLTVT.

This chain connects TRBV30 to TRBJ2-3; 10 positions match TRBD2. The V gene's germline CDR1 is GTSNPN and CDR2 SVGIG (reference sequence). This CDR3 comprises 15 residues. V shed 3 bases, J shed 1 base, and the junction held 4 bases outside the gene matches. Here the CDR3 reads CAWSPGLAGTDTQYF. The DNA for the CDR3 is TGTGCCTGGAGCCCAGGACTAGCGGGCACAGATACGCAGTATTTT.

This clone was picked up a small number of times. The chain carries TRBV19 and TRBJ2-2; TRBD1 matches at 7 bases. The CDR3 contains 16 residues. Trimming took 3 bases from V and 1 from J; bases not matched to a gene: 5. Per germline, CDR1 LNHDA and CDR2 SQIVND (reference sequence). The CDR3 here is CASSMRTGRNTGELFF. The CDR3 nucleotides read TGTGCCAGTAGTATGAGGACAGGAAGGAACACCGGGGAGCTGTTTTTT.

This sequence joins TRBV30 and TRBJ2-3, with 8 positions matching TRBD1. This CDR3 is 13 amino acids long. Trimming cost V 7 bases and J 5 bases; bases outside gene matches: 8. In germline, CDR1 is GTSNPN, CDR2 SVGIG (reference sequence). This CDR3 reads CAYGQGARDTQYF. In DNA, the CDR3 is TGTGCCTATGGGCAGGGGGCCAGAGATACGCAGTATTTT.